Included here is one T cell receptor beta chain sequence, with context. Its antigen is as yet unknown. The method was immunoSEQ multiplex PCR; TCRdb's version includes in-frame clones alone and lacks a portion of them. The data contain about 350,000 clones, about 93% of them singletons. Time point meaning: blood from clinic visit 5 months post-surgery; TSC patient then seizure free. This specimen belongs to a study of brain T cells in children with intractable seizures. Study-wide results and caveats: HCMV serostatus was not known, and viral specificity came from CDR3 similarity only.

In germline, CDR1 is LNHNV, CDR2 YYDKDF (reference sequence). V shed 0 bases and J shed 7 bases, with 13 bases lying between them. CDR3 length equals 15 residues. Material: peripheral blood, obtained roughly 5 months after surgery. The chain couples TRBV15 to TRBJ1-5; weak D call: TRBD1 (5 bases). This clonotype originated in a boy less than two years old with tuberous sclerosis and intractable seizures. The CDR3 protein is CATSRDRGKGQPQHF. CDR3 nucleotides: TGTGCCACCAGCAGAGACCGGGGGAAAGGACAGCCCCAGCATTTT.